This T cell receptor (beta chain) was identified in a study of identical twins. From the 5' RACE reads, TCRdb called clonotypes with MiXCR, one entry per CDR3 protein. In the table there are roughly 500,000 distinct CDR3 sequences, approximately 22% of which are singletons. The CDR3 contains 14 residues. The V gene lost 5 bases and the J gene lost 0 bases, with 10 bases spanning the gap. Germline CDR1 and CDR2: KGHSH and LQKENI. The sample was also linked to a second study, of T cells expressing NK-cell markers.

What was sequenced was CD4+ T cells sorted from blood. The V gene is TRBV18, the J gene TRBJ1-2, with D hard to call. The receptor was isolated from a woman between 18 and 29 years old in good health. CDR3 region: CASSSGPTNYGYTF. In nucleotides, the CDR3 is TGTGCCAGCTCATCAGGCCCCACTAACTATGGCTACACCTTC.